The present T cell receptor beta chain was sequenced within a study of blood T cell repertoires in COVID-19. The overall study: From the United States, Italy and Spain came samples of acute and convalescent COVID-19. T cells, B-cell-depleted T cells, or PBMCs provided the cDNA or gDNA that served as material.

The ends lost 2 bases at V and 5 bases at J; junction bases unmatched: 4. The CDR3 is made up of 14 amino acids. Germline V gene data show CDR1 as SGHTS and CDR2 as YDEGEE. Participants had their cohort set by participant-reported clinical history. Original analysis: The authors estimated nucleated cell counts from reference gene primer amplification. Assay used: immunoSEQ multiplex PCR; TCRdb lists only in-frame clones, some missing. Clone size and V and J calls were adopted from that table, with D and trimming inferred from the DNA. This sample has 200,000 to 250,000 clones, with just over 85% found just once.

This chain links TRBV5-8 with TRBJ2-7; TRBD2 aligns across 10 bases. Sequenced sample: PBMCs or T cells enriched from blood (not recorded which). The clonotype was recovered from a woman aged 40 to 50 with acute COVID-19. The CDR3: CASSLLAGPDEQYF. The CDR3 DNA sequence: TGTGCCAGCAGCTTACTAGCGGGGCCCGACGAGCAGTACTTC.